The rows below give T cell receptor beta chains drawn from one sample of a study of vaccination effects on CD4 cells after COVID-19. Clones were sequenced by immunoSEQ multiplex PCR, and TCRdb holds only the in-frame ones, with some missing. The sample has some 22,000 clones; around 72% are singletons. These receptors lack a known antigen. The material sequenced was CD4+ T cells from PBMCs cultured with HCoV-NL63 spike peptides, taken before COVID-19 vaccination. These TCRs come from a human donor who received a COVID-19 vaccine. Each CDR3 is given with its conserved first and last residue. D genes are given only for firm matches. Rows may omit the clone size; those that give it use once, few, many or a size class.

clone_size j_call d_call v_call cdr3_aa cdr3_nt
NA TRBJ2-7 TRBD1 TRBV28 CASSRDSSYEQYF TGTGCCAGCAGTCGGGACAGCTCCTACGAGCAGTACTTC
NA TRBJ2-7 TRBD2 TRBV6-5 CASRLAGGPGYEQYF TGTGCCAGCAGACTAGCGGGGGGGCCCGGGTACGAGCAGTACTTC
NA TRBJ2-3 NA TRBV12-3/TRBV12-4 CASSDDLDTQYF TGTGCCAGCAGTGACGACTTGGATACGCAGTATTTT
NA TRBJ1-5 TRBD1 TRBV10-3 CAISAQGGGQPQHF TGTGCCATCAGTGCACAGGGGGGAGGGCAGCCCCAGCATTTT
NA TRBJ1-2 NA TRBV30 CAWSGGGYTF TGTGCCTGGAGTGGGGGGGGCTACACCTTC
few TRBJ2-5 NA TRBV7-7 CASSPGPQETQYF TGTGCTAGCAGCCCAGGGCCCCAAGAGACCCAGTACTTC
NA TRBJ2-7 NA TRBV28 CASRSRIYEQYF TGTGCCAGCAGATCGCGGATTTACGAGCAGTACTTC
NA TRBJ1-3 TRBD1 TRBV19 CASDDRALSGNTIYF TGTGCCAGTGATGACAGGGCCCTCTCTGGAAACACCATATATTTT
NA TRBJ2-5 NA TRBV4-1 CASSHLSRQETQYF TGCGCCAGCAGCCACTTGTCTAGACAAGAGACCCAGTACTTC
NA TRBJ2-5 NA TRBV18 CASSPDQETQYF TGTGCCAGCTCACCGGACCAAGAGACCCAGTACTTC
NA TRBJ1-1 NA TRBV7-2 CASSLSTPGYTEAFF TGTGCCAGCAGCTTATCCACCCCGGGGTACACTGAAGCTTTCTTT
NA TRBJ1-3 NA TRBV6-5 CASRRGPLEGNTIYF TGTGCCAGCCGCCGAGGGCCCTTGGAGGGAAACACCATATATTTT
NA TRBJ2-2 NA TRBV6-6 CASSQPGPTDTGELFF TGTGCCAGCAGTCAGCCGGGACCCACCGACACCGGGGAGCTGTTTTTT
NA TRBJ2-4 TRBD2 TRBV2 CASREILAGANIQYF TGTGCCAGCAGAGAAATTCTAGCGGGAGCCAACATTCAGTACTTC
NA TRBJ2-7 NA TRBV21-1 CASSKYRDRGIPSYEQYF TGTGCCAGCAGCAAATATCGCGACAGGGGAATTCCCTCCTACGAGCAGTACTTC
NA TRBJ1-5 NA TRBV6-5 CASSYSRRSVQPQHF TGTGCCAGCAGTTACTCGAGGAGGTCAGTTCAGCCCCAGCATTTT
NA TRBJ1-5 TRBD1 TRBV28 CASSPGTGREQPQHF TGTGCCAGCAGTCCCGGGACAGGGAGGGAACAGCCCCAGCATTTT
NA TRBJ1-1 NA TRBV6-2/TRBV6-3 CASSYSTGNTEAFF TGTGCCAGCAGTTACTCGACAGGGAACACTGAAGCTTTCTTT
NA TRBJ2-7 TRBD2 TRBV5-5 CASSVLAGSSYEQYF TGTGCCAGCAGCGTACTAGCGGGGAGCTCCTACGAGCAGTACTTC
NA TRBJ2-2 TRBD1 TRBV5-1 CASSRTGQGVNTGELFF TGCGCCAGCAGTAGGACGGGACAGGGGGTGAACACCGGGGAGCTGTTTTTT
NA TRBJ1-1 NA TRBV7-9 CASSLAEGTEAFF TGTGCCAGCAGCTTAGCGGAGGGCACTGAAGCTTTCTTT
few TRBJ1-6 NA TRBV27 CASSLFGPYNSPLHF TGTGCCAGCAGTTTATTCGGACCCTATAATTCACCCCTCCACTTT
NA TRBJ2-7 NA TRBV30 CAWSDRVSYPYEQYF TGTGCCTGGAGCGACCGGGTCTCCTACCCTTACGAGCAGTACTTC
few TRBJ1-1 NA TRBV5-4 CASSSLSVTEAFF TGTGCCAGCAGTTCACTGTCAGTAACTGAAGCTTTCTTT
NA TRBJ2-1 TRBD1 TRBV12-5 CASGRTGSYNEQFF TGTGCTAGTGGACGGACAGGATCCTACAATGAGCAGTTCTTC
NA TRBJ1-2 NA TRBV20-1 CSAPPGNGYTF TGCAGTGCTCCCCCGGGGAATGGCTACACCTTC
NA TRBJ2-7 TRBD2 TRBV7-2 CASSTSGSYGEQYF TGTGCCAGCAGCACCAGCGGGAGTTATGGTGAGCAGTACTTC
NA TRBJ2-7 NA TRBV5-1 CASSSYRGGSYEQYF TGCGCCAGCAGCTCATACAGGGGGGGCTCCTACGAGCAGTACTTC
NA TRBJ1-5 TRBD1 TRBV7-8 CASSPTGDSNQPQHF TGTGCCAGCAGCCCGACAGGGGACTCAAATCAGCCCCAGCATTTT
NA TRBJ2-5 TRBD1 TRBV7-3 CASSRTGGIETQYF TGTGCCAGCAGCCGAACAGGGGGCATCGAGACCCAGTACTTC
few TRBJ1-3 NA TRBV3-1/TRBV3-2 CASSQTGTFSGNTIYF TGTGCCAGCAGCCAAACAGGGACCTTCTCTGGAAACACCATATATTTT
once TRBJ1-5 NA TRBV12-3/TRBV12-4 CASRQGVQGQHF TGTGCCAGCAGGCAAGGGGTGCAGGGCCAGCATTTT
NA TRBJ2-5 NA TRBV2 CASRPTVPPQTQYF TGTGCCAGCAGACCGACTGTACCCCCCCAGACCCAGTACTTC
NA TRBJ2-5 NA TRBV7-8 CASSPRWGVGQETQYF TGTGCCAGCAGCCCGAGGTGGGGTGTTGGGCAAGAGACCCAGTACTTC
NA TRBJ1-1 NA TRBV7-6 CASSLVGGQNTEAFF TGTGCCAGCAGCTTAGTGGGGGGGCAGAACACTGAAGCTTTCTTT
NA TRBJ1-3 NA TRBV4-3 CASSQDLRTRAGNTIYF TGCGCCAGCAGCCAAGATCTGCGGACCAGAGCTGGAAACACCATATATTTT
NA TRBJ1-4 NA TRBV11-2 CASSRTGPTNEKLFF TGTGCCAGCAGCCGTACAGGTCCAACTAATGAAAAACTGTTTTTT
NA TRBJ1-5 NA TRBV2 CASSGQHSNQPQHF TGTGCCAGCAGTGGACAGCATAGCAATCAGCCCCAGCATTTT
few TRBJ2-5 TRBD1 TRBV19 CASSMVTGGTETQYF TGTGCCAGTAGTATGGTTACAGGGGGCACAGAGACCCAGTACTTC
NA TRBJ1-2 NA TRBV5-1 CASRGGMHYGYTF TGCGCCAGCAGGGGCGGGATGCACTATGGCTACACCTTC
few TRBJ2-7 TRBD2 TRBV18 CASSLTSGRNEQYF TGTGCCAGCTCCCTAACTAGCGGGAGAAACGAGCAGTACTTC
NA TRBJ1-3 TRBD1 TRBV7-9 CASSLRGQGWDSGNTIYF TGTGCCAGCAGCTTACGGGGACAGGGTTGGGACTCTGGAAACACCATATATTTT
NA TRBJ2-5 TRBD1 TRBV30 CAYSKGAHQETQYF TGTGCCTACTCTAAGGGGGCACACCAAGAGACCCAGTACTTC
NA TRBJ2-1 NA TRBV11-3 CASSLGGSGVYNEQFF TGTGCCAGCAGCTTAGGGGGTAGCGGAGTCTACAATGAGCAGTTCTTC
NA TRBJ1-2 NA TRBV7-2 CASSTTPGGPGLKSYTF TGTGCCAGCAGCACCACCCCCGGGGGACCCGGCCTCAAAAGCTACACCTTC
NA TRBJ1-2 NA TRBV15 CATSGGGGSPGGYTF TGTGCCACCAGCGGCGGGGGGGGAAGTCCTGGTGGCTACACCTTC
NA TRBJ2-3 NA TRBV11-2 CASSSGPQDTQYF TGTGCCAGCAGCTCGGGGCCTCAGGATACGCAGTATTTT
NA TRBJ2-7 NA TRBV7-2 CASSTGPAAYEQYF TGTGCCAGCAGCACCGGACCGGCGGCCTACGAGCAGTACTTC
few TRBJ1-3 TRBD1 TRBV7-7 CASSFKLQGENTIYF TGTGCTAGCAGCTTCAAGCTCCAGGGGGAAAACACCATATATTTT
few TRBJ1-5 TRBD1 TRBV28 CAITGQGSNQPQHF TGTGCCATCACTGGACAGGGCTCTAATCAGCCCCAGCATTTT
NA TRBJ2-1 TRBD2 TRBV30 CAWSVGTSGEGEQFF TGTGCCTGGAGTGTAGGGACTAGCGGTGAAGGTGAGCAGTTCTTC
NA TRBJ2-5 NA TRBV2 CASSLDYGTQYF TGTGCCAGCAGTCTAGATTATGGGACCCAGTACTTC
NA TRBJ1-2 NA TRBV18 CASSAQGDGYTF TGTGCCAGCTCAGCACAGGGAGATGGCTACACCTTC
few TRBJ2-7 TRBD2 TRBV5-1 CASSLLAGASGGAEQYF TGCGCCAGCAGCTTGCTAGCGGGAGCGTCCGGGGGAGCCGAGCAGTACTTC
few TRBJ2-2 TRBD2 TRBV11-3 CASGLGGARTGELFF TGTGCCAGCGGACTCGGGGGGGCCCGGACCGGGGAGCTGTTTTTT